This TCR beta chain was retrieved from a study of blood T cell repertoires in COVID-19. Germline loops: CDR1 MRHNA, CDR2 SNTAGT. V lost 5 bases and J lost 8, with 21 bases in between. This CDR3 comprises 15 residues. Participants, roughly 18 to 89 years old, spanned under 30 US areas. Participants' own reports of clinical history determined their cohort assignment. Recovered status applied to Cohort 3 donors who had two consecutive negative PCRs. It also applied to those with clearance or with symptom resolution. The authors' processing: Scientists estimated how many nucleated cells there were by amplifying reference gene primers. Here immunoSEQ multiplex PCR was the method, and the copy in TCRdb shows in-frame clones only, minus some. That table supplies the V and J calls and clone size; D and trimming were determined from the DNA. The sample shows around 330,000 clones, about nine tenths of them seen only once.

Sequencing was carried out using PBMCs or T cells enriched from blood (not recorded which). The gene calls are TRBV6-4 and TRBJ1-2; D call uncertain. The sequence came from a man aged 55 to 70 who had recovered from COVID-19. CDR3 coding DNA: TGTGCCAGCAGTCGTCAGACATTCTCGATCGGAGGCTACACCTTC. Protein product: CASSRQTFSIGGYTF.